The next 5 T cell receptor beta chains were all read from a single sample in a study of T cell repertoires in cytomegalovirus infection (dated by TCRdb to about 2019). The run used an Illumina HiSeq 1500. TCRdb reprocessing: public reads trimmed at Q25 with fastp, clones called with MiXCR, in-frame beta chains kept. One record per CDR3 amino acid sequence lists the most common genes and DNA. Counted in this sample were tens of thousands of distinct CDR3 sequences; about 24% of them appeared once. 50% of the sample comes from the top ten. In the paper's terms, the treatment or condition label means: in vitro stimulation with specific CMV peptide epitopes to enrich CMV-specific T cells. Their specific antigens are unknown. Sample: CD8+ T cells from cultured PBMCs, taken from culture after CMV antigen stimulation. These receptors were taken from a human donor in good health (CMV status not recorded). Some clones in this sample may be carry-over from other donors' samples.

The CDR3 reads CSARDLALTQGQNTEAFF. In DNA form, the CDR3 reads TGCAGTGCTAGAGATTTAGCCTTAACACAGGGGCAGAACACTGAAGCTTTCTTT. The J gene is TRBJ1-1, the V gene TRBV20-1, with 7 bases lining up with TRBD1. With V trimmed by 0 bases and J by 1 base, 14 bases remained unmatched. The CDR3 covers 18 residues. Germline CDR1 and CDR2: DFQATT and SNEGSKA (reference sequence).

This clonotype was observed a few times. This chain joins TRBV12-3 or TRBV12-4 and TRBJ2-5; D is unclear. The CDR3 contains 14 residues. V was clipped by 3 bases and J by 1 base, with 9 bases between them. The CDR3 DNA follows: TGTGCCAGCAGTTTTATGCAGCGCCAAGAGACCCAGTACTTC. Translating gives CASSFMQRQETQYF.

The gene calls are TRBV4-2 and TRBJ2-3; the D is unclear. Germline V gene sequence: CDR1 LGHNA, CDR2 YNFKEQ. CDR3 size: 11 residues. V lost 10 bases and J lost 4, with 9 bases in between. The CDR3 region is CATRLADTQYF. CDR3 nucleotides: TGTGCCACCAGGTTGGCAGATACGCAGTATTTT.

This chain connects TRBV4-2 to TRBJ2-2; 9 bases line up with TRBD2. This CDR3 is 14 amino acids long. The V segment lost 4 bases and the J segment 6 bases; nucleotides outside the gene matches: 3. In germline, CDR1 is LGHNA, CDR2 YNFKEQ. CDR3 sequence reads: CASSLRTSAGELFF. The CDR3 DNA is TGTGCCAGCAGCCTCAGGACTAGCGCCGGGGAGCTGTTTTTT.

The rearrangement uses TRBV19 and TRBJ2-2; 10 bases match TRBD1. There are 16 residues in the CDR3. In germline, CDR1 is LNHDA, CDR2 SQIVND (reference sequence). V lost 6 bases, J lost 5 bases, and 9 bases stayed unmatched. CDR3 sequence: CASRLGDRGSTGELFF. CDR3 coding DNA: TGTGCCAGTAGACTAGGGGACAGGGGAAGTACCGGGGAGCTGTTTTTT.